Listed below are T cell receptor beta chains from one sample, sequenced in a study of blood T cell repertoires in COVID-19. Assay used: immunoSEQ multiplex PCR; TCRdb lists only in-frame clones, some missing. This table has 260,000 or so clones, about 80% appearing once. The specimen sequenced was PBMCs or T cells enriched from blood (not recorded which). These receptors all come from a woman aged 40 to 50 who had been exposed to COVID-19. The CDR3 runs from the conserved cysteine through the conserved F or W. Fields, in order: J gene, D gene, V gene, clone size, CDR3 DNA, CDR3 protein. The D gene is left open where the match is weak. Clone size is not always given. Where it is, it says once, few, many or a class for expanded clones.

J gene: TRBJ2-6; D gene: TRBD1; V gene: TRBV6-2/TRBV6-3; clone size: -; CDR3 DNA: TGTGCCAGCAGTTACCAGGGACAGGGGGCTGGTGGGGCCAACGTCCTGACTTTC; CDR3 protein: CASSYQGQGAGGANVLTF
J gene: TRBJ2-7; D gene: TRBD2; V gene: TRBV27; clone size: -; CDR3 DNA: TGTGCCAGCAGTCCAATAGCGGGGGGCCGTTCCTACGAGCAGTACTTC; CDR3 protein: CASSPIAGGRSYEQYF
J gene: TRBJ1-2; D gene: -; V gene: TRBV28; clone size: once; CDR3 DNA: TGTGCCAGCAGTCTTAGGGGCTATGGCTACACCTTC; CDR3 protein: CASSLRGYGYTF
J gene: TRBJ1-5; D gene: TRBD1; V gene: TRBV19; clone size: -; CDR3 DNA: TGTGCCAGTAGAACCCGTTCCAGGGGGCTGGTTCAGCCCCAGCATTTT; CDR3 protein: CASRTRSRGLVQPQHF
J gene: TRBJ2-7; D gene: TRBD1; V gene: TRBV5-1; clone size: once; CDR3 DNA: TGCGCCAGCCGACAGGGGGCGGACGAGCAGTACTTC; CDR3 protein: CASRQGADEQYF
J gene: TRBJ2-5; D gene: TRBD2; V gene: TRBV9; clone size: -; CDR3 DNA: TGTGCCAGCAGCGTGACTAGCGGGGGGGCCGGGGAGACCCAGTACTTC; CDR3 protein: CASSVTSGGAGETQYF
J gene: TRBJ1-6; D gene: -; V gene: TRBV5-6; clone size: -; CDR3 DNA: TGTGCCAGCAGCCCCGGGATTTCACCCCTCCACTTT; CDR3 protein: CASSPGISPLHF
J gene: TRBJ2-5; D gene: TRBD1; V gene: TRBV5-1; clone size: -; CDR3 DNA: TGCGCCAGCAGCTTGCCCTCGGACAGGGGCCTCCGGACCCAGTACTTC; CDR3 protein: CASSLPSDRGLRTQYF
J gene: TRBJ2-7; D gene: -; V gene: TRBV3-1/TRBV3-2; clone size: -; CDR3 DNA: TGTGCCAGCAGGGGGGCGGGAGTTCCTTACGAGCAGTACTTC; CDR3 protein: CASRGAGVPYEQYF
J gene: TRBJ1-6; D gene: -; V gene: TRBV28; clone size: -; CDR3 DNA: TGTGCCAGCAGACCTGGGGGGGGAAAAGGTCGACCCCTCCACTTT; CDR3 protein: CASRPGGGKGRPLHF
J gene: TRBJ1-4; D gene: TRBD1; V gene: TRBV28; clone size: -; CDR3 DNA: TGTGCCAGTTCAAGGGACAGGGGAAATGAAAAACTGTTTTTT; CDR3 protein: CASSRDRGNEKLFF
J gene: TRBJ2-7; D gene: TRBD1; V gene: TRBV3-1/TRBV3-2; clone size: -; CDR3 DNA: TGTGCCAGTACGGGGACAGGGGGCATCTACGAGCAGTACTTC; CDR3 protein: CASTGTGGIYEQYF
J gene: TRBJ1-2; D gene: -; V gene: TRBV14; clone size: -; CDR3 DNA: TGTGCCAGCAGCCCGACAGCTAACTATGGCTACACCTTC; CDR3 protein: CASSPTANYGYTF
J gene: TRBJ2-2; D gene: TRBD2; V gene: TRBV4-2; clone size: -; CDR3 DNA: TGTGCCAGCAGCCAAGAGGCTAGCGGGGCGAACACCGGGGAGCTGTTTTTT; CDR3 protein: CASSQEASGANTGELFF
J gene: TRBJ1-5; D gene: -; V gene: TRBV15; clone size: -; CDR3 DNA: TGTGCCACCAGCAGAGACAGGGGAGAACAGCCCCAGCATTTT; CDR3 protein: CATSRDRGEQPQHF
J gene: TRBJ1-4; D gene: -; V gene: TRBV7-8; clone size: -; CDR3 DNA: TGTGCCAGCAGCTTTAGACGGGATTCTAATGAAAAACTGTTTTTT; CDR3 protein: CASSFRRDSNEKLFF
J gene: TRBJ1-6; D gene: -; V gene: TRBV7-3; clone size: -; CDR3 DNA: TGTGCCAGCAGCTTAATTTCGGGTGACAATTCACCCCTCCACTTT; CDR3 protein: CASSLISGDNSPLHF
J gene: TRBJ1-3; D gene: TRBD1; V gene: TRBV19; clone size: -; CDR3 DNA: TGTGCCAGTAGTATACAGCCGGGACAGGCTGGAAACACCATATATTTT; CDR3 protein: CASSIQPGQAGNTIYF
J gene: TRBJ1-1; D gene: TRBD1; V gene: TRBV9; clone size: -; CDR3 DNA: TGTGCCAGCAGCGTGACTTCCGACAGGGGTTTGAACATTGAAGCTTTCTTT; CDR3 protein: CASSVTSDRGLNIEAFF
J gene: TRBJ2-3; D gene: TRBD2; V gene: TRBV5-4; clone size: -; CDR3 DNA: TGTGCCAGCAGCCCGCAAGGACTAGCGGGGGGGAGGGATACGCAGTATTTT; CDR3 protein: CASSPQGLAGGRDTQYF
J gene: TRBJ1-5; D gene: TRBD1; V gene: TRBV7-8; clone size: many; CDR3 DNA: TGTGCCAGCAGCTTGGGGACAGGGAATCAGCCCCAGCATTTT; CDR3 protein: CASSLGTGNQPQHF
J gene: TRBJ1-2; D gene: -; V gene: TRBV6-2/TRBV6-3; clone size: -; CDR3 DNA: TGTGCCAGCAGTTACTCGAACTCCTATGGCTACACCTTC; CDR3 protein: CASSYSNSYGYTF
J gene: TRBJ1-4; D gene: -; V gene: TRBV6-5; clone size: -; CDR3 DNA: TGTGCCAGCAGTTGGGCAGGGAATAATGAAAAACTGTTTTTT; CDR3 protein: CASSWAGNNEKLFF
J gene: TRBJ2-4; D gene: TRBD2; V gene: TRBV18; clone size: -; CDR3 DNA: TGTGCCAGCTCACCAACCGGGAGCGGGGGGACGGGTTCACAGTACTTC; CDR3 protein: CASSPTGSGGTGSQYF
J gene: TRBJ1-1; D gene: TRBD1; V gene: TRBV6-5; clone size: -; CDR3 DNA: TGTGCCAGCGCCGTGGACAGGGGTGCAGGAGCTTTCTTT; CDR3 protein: CASAVDRGAGAFF
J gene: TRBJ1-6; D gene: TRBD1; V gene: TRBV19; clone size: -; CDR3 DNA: TGTGCCAGTAGTCGGGGGACAGGGGAGGCATCCCTCCACTTT; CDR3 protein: CASSRGTGEASLHF
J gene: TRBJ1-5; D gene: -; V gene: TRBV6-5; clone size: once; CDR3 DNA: TGTGCCAGCAGCGAGGGAGGGCCCCAGCATTTT; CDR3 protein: CASSEGGPQHF
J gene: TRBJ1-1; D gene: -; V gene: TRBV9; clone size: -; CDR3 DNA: TGTGCCAGCAGCGGGCTACAGGGGAACACTGAAGCTTTCTTT; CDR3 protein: CASSGLQGNTEAFF
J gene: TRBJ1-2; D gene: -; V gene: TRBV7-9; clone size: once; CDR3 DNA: TGTGCCAGCAGCTTAGGACAGGCTAACTATGGCTACACCTTC; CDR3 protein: CASSLGQANYGYTF
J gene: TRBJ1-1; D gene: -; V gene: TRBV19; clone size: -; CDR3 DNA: TGTGCCAGTAGGTTCCTAGGACAGAGACCCGTGAACACTGAAGCTTTCTTT; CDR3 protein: CASRFLGQRPVNTEAFF
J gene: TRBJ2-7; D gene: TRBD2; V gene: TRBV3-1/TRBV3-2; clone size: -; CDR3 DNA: TGTGCCAGCAGCCCCAGGCCCGCTAGCGGGGGTGGCGAGCAGTACTTC; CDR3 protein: CASSPRPASGGGEQYF
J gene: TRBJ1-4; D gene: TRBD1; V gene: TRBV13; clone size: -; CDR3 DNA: TGTGCCAGCAGCTCGTCCGGGACAGGGGGATTTGAAAAACTGTTTTTT; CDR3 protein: CASSSSGTGGFEKLFF
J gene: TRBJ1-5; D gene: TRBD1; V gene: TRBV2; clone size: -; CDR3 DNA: TGTGCCAGCGAGACAGGGGGGGATCAGCCCCAGCATTTT; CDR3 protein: CASETGGDQPQHF
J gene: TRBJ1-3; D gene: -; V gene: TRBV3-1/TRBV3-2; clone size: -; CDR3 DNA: TGTGCCAGCAGCCAAGGGGCTTATGGAAACACCATATATTTT; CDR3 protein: CASSQGAYGNTIYF
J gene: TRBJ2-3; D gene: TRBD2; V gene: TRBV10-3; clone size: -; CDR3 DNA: TGTGCCATCAGTGTTACTAGCGGGGGGGCGGGAGATACGCAGTATTTT; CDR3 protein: CAISVTSGGAGDTQYF
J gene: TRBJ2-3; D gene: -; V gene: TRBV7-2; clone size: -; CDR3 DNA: TGTGCCAGCAGCTTAGCGTTTCCGGGGTCAACAGATACGCAGTATTTT; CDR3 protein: CASSLAFPGSTDTQYF
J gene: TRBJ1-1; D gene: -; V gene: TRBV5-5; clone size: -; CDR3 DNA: TGTGCCAGCAGCCCCGGGCAAAGGGGCGCTGAAGCTTTCTTT; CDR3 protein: CASSPGQRGAEAFF